This T cell receptor (beta chain) was observed in a study of T cell repertoires in cytomegalovirus infection. Study-level information: Matching HLA type, along with CMV infection, was indicated by public TCR beta signatures. Study-level results: What dominated the ex vivo response were HLA-C-restricted CMV-specific TCR beta clonotypes. There were carriers of CMV plus the relevant HLA, and cumulative public TCR beta family frequency identified them.

Germline CDR1 reads LGHNA; CDR2 reads YSLEER. This CDR3 has 13 amino acids. V gave up 1 base and J gave up 2 bases, with 6 bases separating them. This clonotype has a handful of counts. Its antigen is currently unknown. TCRdb reprocessed the reads via MiXCR and lists one record per CDR3 protein. The data show a few hundred thousand distinct CDR3 sequences, about a sixth seen once. J is TRBJ2-7 and V is TRBV4-3; no firm D call. The sequenced sample was CD8+ T cells from PBMCs. This receptor was taken from a human donor in good health (CMV status not recorded). Some clones in this sample may be carry-over from other donors' samples. The CDR3 protein is CASSQGGAYEQYF. The DNA of the CDR3 is TGCGCCAGCAGCCAAGGAGGCGCCTACGAGCAGTACTTC.